This T cell receptor (beta chain) stems from a study of T cell repertoires in cytomegalovirus infection. This clonotype was detected many times. CDR3 length: 15 amino acids. The V end lost 2 bases, the J end lost 6 bases, and 14 bases lay between the germline ends. CDR1 is SGHTA and CDR2 is FQGNSA in the germline V gene. One entry per CDR3 protein results from TCRdb running MiXCR on the reads. This table holds about 140,000 distinct CDR3 sequences, about 6% found once. The clonotype originates from a human donor in good health (CMV status not recorded). Some clones in this sample may be carry-over from other donors' samples. The chain combines TRBV7-2 with TRBJ2-1; possible D gene TRBD2, 5 bases. Source material: PBMCs. CDR3 nucleotide sequence: TGTGCCAGCAGCTTAACTAGGCAGACACTCAATGAGCAGTTCTTC. Residues: CASSLTRQTLNEQFF.